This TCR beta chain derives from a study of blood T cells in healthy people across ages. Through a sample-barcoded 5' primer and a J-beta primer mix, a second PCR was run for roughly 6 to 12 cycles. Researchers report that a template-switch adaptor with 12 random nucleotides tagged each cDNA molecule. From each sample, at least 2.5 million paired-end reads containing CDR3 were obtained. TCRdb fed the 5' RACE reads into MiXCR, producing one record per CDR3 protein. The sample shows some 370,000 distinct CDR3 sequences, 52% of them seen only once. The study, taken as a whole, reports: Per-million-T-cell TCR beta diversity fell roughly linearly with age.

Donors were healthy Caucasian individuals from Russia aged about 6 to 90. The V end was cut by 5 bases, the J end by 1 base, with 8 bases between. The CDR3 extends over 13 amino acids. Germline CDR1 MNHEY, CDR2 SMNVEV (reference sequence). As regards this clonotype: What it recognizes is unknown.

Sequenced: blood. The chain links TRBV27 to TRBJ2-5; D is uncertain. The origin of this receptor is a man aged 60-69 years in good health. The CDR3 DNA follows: TGTGCCAGCAGTGTAGGCAGCCAAGAGACCCAGTACTTC. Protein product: CASSVGSQETQYF.